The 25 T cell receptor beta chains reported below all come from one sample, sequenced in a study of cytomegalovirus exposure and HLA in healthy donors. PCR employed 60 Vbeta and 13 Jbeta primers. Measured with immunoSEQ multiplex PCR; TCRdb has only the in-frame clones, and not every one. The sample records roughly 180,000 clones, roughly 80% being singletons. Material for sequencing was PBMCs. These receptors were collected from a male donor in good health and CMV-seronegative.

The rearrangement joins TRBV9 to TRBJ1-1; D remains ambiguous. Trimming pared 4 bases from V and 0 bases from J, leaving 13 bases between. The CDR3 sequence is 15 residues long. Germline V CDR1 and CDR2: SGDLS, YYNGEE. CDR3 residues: CASSPDAGMNTEAFF. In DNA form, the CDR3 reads TGTGCCAGCAGCCCAGACGCGGGGATGAACACTGAAGCTTTCTTT.

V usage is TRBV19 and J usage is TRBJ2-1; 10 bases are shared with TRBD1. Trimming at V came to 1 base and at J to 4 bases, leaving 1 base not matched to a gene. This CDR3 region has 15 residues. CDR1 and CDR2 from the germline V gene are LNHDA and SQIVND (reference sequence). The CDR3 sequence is CASSIGTGGYNEQFF. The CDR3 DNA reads TGTGCCAGTAGTATAGGGACAGGGGGTTACAATGAGCAGTTCTTC. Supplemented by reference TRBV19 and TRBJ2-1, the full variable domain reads DGGITQSPKYLFRKEGQNVTLSCEQNLNHDAMYWYRQDPGQGLRLIYYSQIVNDFQKGDIAEGYSVSREKKESFPLTVTSAQKNPTAFYLCASSIGTGGYNEQFFGPGTRLTVL.

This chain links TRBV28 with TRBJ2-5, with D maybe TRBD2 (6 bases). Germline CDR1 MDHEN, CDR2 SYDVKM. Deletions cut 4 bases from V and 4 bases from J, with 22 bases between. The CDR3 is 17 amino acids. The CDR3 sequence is CASSSSERRDLGETQYF. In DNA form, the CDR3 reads TGTGCCAGCAGTTCATCTGAGAGGAGGGACCTAGGAGAGACCCAGTACTTC.

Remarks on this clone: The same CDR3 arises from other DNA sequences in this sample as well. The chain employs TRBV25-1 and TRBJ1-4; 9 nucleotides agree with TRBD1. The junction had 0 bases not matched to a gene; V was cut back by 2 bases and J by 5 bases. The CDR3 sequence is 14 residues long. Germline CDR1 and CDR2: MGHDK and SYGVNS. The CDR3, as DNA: TGTGCCAGCAGTGAAGGACAGGGGAATGAAAAACTGTTTTTT. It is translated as CASSEGQGNEKLFF.

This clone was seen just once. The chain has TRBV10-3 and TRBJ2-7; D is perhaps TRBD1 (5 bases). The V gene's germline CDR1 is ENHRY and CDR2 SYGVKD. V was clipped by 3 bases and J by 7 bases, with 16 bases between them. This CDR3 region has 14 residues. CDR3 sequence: CAISDSSGAREQYF. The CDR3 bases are TGTGCCATCAGTGATAGTTCTGGGGCGCGGGAGCAGTACTTC.

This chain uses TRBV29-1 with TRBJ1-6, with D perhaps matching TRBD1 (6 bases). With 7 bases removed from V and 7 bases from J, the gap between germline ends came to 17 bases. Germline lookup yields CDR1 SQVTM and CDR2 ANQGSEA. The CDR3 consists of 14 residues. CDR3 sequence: CSAVVGTGNSPLHF. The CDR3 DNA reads TGCAGCGCTGTAGTAGGAACAGGGAATTCACCCCTCCACTTT.

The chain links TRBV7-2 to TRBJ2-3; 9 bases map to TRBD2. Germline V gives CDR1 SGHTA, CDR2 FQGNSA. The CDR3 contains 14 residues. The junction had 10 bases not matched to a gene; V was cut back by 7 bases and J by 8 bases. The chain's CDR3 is CASTPTSGTGTQYF. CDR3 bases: TGTGCCAGCACCCCGACTAGCGGTACGGGTACGCAGTATTTT.

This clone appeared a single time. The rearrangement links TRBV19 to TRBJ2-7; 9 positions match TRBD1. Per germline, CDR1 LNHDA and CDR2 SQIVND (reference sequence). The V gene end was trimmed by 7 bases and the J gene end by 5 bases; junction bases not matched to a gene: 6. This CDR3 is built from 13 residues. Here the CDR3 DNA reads TGTGCCAGTAATACAGGGGGCCAGGACGAGCAGTACTTC. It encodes CASNTGGQDEQYF. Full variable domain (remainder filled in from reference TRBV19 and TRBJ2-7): DGGITQSPKYLFRKEGQNVTLSCEQNLNHDAMYWYRQDPGQGLRLIYYSQIVNDFQKGDIAEGYSVSREKKESFPLTVTSAQKNPTAFYLCASNTGGQDEQYFGPGTRLTVT.

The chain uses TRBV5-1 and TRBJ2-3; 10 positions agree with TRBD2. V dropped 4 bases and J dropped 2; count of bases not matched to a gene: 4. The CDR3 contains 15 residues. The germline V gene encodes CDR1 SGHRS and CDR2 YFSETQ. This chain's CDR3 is CASSERGGYTDTQYF. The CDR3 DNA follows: TGCGCCAGCAGCGAGCGGGGGGGCTACACAGATACGCAGTATTTT.

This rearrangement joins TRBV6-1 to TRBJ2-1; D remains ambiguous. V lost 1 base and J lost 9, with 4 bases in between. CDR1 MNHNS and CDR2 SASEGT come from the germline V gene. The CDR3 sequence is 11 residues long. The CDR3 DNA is TGTGCCAGCAGTGAAGGTATTGAGCAGTTCTTC. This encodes CASSEGIEQFF.

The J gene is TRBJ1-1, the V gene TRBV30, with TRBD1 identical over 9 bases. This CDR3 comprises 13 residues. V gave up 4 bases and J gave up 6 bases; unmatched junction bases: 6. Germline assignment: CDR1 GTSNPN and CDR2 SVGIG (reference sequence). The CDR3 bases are TGTGCCTGGATTACAGGGGGCCGGGCTGAAGCTTTCTTT. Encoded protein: CAWITGGRAEAFF.

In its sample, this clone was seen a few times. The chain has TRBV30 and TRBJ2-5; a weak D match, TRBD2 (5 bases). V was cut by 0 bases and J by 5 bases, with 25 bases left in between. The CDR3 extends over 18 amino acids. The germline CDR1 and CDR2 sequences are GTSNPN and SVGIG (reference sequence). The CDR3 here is CAWSVLGSLLTKGETQYF. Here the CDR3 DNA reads TGTGCCTGGAGTGTACTGGGCAGTTTGTTGACTAAAGGGGAGACCCAGTACTTC.

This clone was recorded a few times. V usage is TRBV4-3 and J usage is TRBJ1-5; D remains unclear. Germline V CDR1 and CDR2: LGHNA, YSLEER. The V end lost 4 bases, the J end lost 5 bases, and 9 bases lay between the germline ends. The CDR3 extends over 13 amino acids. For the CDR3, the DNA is TGCGCCAGCAGCCCTTCGAGGGATCAGCCCCAGCATTTT. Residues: CASSPSRDQPQHF.

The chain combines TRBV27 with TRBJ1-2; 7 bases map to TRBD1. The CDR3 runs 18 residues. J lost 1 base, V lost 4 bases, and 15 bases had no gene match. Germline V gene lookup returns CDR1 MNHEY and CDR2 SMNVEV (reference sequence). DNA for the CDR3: TGTGCCAGCAGTTGGGGGATGGGACAGAAGGAGTTTAACTATGGCTACACCTTC. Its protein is CASSWGMGQKEFNYGYTF.

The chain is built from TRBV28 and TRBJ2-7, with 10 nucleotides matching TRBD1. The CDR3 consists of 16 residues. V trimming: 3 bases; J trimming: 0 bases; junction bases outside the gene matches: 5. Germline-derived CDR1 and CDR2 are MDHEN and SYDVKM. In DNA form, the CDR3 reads TGTGCCAGCAGTTTTCCCTGGACAGGGGGCTCCTACGAGCAGTACTTC. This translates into CASSFPWTGGSYEQYF.

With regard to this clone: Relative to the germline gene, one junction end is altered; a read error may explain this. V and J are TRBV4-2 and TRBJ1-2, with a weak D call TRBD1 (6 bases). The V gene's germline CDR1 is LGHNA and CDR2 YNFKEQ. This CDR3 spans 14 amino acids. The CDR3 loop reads CATRENRDNGGYPF. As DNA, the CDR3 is TGTGCCACCCGTGAAAACAGGGATAATGGTGGCTACCCCTTC.

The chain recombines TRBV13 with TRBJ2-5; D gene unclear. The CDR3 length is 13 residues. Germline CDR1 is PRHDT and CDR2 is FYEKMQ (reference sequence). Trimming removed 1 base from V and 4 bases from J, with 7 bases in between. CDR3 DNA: TGTGCCAGCAGCTTAGTCTCGGGAGAGACCCAGTACTTC. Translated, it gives CASSLVSGETQYF.

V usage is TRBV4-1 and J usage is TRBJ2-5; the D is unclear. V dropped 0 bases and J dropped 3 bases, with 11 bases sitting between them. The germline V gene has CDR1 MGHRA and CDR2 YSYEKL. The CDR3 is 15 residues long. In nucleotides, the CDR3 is TGCGCCAGCAGCCAAGAGTCATCGCTAAAAGAGACCCAGTACTTC. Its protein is CASSQESSLKETQYF.

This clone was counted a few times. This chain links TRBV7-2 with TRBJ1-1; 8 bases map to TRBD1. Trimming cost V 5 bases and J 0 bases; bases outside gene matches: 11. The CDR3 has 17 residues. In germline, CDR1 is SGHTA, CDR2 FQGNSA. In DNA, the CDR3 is TGTGCCAGCAGCCTCTTTCCCCGACAGGGGATGAACACTGAAGCTTTCTTT. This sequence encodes CASSLFPRQGMNTEAFF. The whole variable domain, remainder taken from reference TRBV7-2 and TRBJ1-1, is GAGVSQSPSNKVTEKGKDVELRCDPISGHTALYWYRQSLGQGLEFLIYFQGNSAPDKSGLPSDRFSAERTGGSVSTLTIQRTQQEDSAVYLCASSLFPRQGMNTEAFFGQGTRLTVV.

CDR3 DNA sequence: TGTGCCAGCAGCCTACCGACTAGCGGGAGGGCCCAAAAGTTCTTC. Its protein product is CASSLPTSGRAQKFF. The chain links TRBV28 to TRBJ2-1, with TRBD2 matching over 14 bases. The CDR3 extends over 15 amino acids. The germline CDR1 and CDR2 sequences are MDHEN and SYDVKM. V lost 6 bases and J lost 14; bases outside the gene matches: 12.

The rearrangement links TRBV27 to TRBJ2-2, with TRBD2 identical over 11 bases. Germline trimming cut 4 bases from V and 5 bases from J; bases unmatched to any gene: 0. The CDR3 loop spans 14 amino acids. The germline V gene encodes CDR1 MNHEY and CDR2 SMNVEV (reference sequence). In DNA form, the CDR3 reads TGTGCCAGCAGTTCTAGCGGGGGGACCGGGGAGCTGTTTTTT. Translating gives CASSSSGGTGELFF.

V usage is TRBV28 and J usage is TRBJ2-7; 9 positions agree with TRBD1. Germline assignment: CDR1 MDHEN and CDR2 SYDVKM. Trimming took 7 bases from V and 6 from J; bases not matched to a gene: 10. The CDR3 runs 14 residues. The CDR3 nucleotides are TGTGCCAGCAAAGGCGGGACAGGGAATCTCGAGCAGTACTTC. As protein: CASKGGTGNLEQYF.

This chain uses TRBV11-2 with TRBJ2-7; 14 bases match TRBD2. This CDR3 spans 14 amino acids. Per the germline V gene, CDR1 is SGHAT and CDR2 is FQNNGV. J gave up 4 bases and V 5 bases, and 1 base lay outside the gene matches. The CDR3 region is CASSGLAGGYEQYF. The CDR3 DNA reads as TGTGCCAGCAGCGGACTAGCGGGAGGTTACGAGCAGTACTTC. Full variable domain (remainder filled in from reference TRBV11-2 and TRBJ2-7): EAGVAQSPRYKIIEKRQSVAFWCNPISGHATLYWYQQILGQGPKLLIQFQNNGVVDDSQLPKDRFSAERLKGVDSTLKIQPAKLEDSAVYLCASSGLAGGYEQYFGPGTRLTVT.

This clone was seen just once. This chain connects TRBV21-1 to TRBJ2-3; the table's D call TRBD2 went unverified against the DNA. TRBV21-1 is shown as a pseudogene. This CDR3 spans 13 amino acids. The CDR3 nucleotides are TGTGCCAGTGCGGGAGGTTCCACAGATACGCAGTATTTT. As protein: CASAGGSTDTQYF.

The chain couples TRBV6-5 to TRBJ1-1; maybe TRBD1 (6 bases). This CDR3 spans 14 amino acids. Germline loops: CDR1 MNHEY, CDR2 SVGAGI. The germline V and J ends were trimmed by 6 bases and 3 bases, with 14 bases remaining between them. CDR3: CASRPTGRDTEAFF. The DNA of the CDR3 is TGTGCCAGCAGGCCCACAGGGCGGGACACTGAAGCTTTCTTT.